Listed below are T cell receptor beta chains from one sample, sequenced in a study of cytomegalovirus exposure and HLA in healthy donors. The data were produced by immunoSEQ multiplex PCR, yet TCRdb's version contains in-frame clones alone and is incomplete. The table has more than 150,000 clones, 75% to 90% seen once. The source material was PBMCs. The receptors were gathered from a man aged 40-49 years in good health and CMV-seropositive. Each CDR3 is given without its conserved first and last residue.

cdr3_aa: ASSFPGTGFSYEQY
v_call: TRBV7-2

cdr3_aa: ASRGQGLYGYT
v_call: TRBV6-5

cdr3_aa: ASSDRGWEQF
v_call: TRBV10-1

cdr3_aa: ASSYRGEETQY
v_call: TRBV6-6

cdr3_aa: ASSQDGGGGEKLF
v_call: TRBV4-3

cdr3_aa: ASSPRERSYNEQF
v_call: TRBV18

cdr3_aa: SVTGGAYGYT
v_call: TRBV29-1

cdr3_aa: ASSQERLPGGGAGELF
v_call: TRBV4-3

cdr3_aa: ASSPLAGGSYEQY
v_call: TRBV7-2

cdr3_aa: ASSSYQPQH
v_call: TRBV28